Described below is a single T cell receptor beta chain sequence and its context. Its cognate antigen is unknown. The data were obtained in a study of PD-1 blockade in mismatch repair-deficient tumors. Study summary: Enrolled about 2012-2017, patients had progressing, pretreated mismatch repair-deficient cancers of 12 to 13 types. The study, taken as a whole, reports: Rapid post-treatment expansion, then contraction, generally preceding radiologic response, marked tumor-resident clones.

CDR1 SNHLY and CDR2 FYNNEI come from the germline V gene. CDR3 length: 13 amino acids. Trimming shortened V by 8 bases and J by 4 bases, and 14 bases separated the two germline ends. Mismatch repair deficiency was confirmed in all patients, by PCR or immunohistochemistry. The TCR-sequenced patients were three responders to pembrolizumab. Repertoires were generated with immunoSEQ multiplex PCR, while TCRdb's copy carries only in-frame clones and drops some. This table has some 49,000 clones, around 77% appearing once. This chain uses TRBV2 with TRBJ1-2; the D gene is possibly TRBD1 (5 bases). The TCR was taken from an adult with mismatch repair-deficient cancer. This specimen consisted of PBMCs, obtained before pembrolizumab treatment. In DNA, the CDR3 is TGTGCCAGCCTTAGCGACAGAGGCTATGGCTACACCTTC. Translation gives CASLSDRGYGYTF.